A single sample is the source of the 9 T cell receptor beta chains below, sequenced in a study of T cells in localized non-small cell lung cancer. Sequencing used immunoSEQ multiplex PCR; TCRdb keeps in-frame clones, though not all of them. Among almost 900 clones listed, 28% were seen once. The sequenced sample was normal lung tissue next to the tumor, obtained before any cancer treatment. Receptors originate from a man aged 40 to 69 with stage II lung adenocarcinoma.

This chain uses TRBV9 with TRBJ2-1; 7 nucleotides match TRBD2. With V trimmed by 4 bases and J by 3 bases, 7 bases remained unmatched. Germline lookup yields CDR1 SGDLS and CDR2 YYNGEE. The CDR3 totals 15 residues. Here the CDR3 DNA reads TGTGCCAGCAGCCCCGGGGGGTGGGACTACAATGAGCAGTTCTTC. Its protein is CASSPGGWDYNEQFF. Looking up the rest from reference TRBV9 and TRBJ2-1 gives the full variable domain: DSGVTQTPKHLITATGQRVTLRCSPRSGDLSVYWYQQSLDQGLQFLIQYYNGEERAKGNILERFSAQQFPDLHSELNLSSLELGDSALYFCASSPGGWDYNEQFFGPGTRLTVL.

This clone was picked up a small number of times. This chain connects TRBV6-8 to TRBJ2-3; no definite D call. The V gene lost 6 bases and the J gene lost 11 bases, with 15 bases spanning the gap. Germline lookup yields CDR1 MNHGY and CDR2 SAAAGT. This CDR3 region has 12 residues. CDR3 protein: CASRDLLALQYF. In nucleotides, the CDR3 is TGTGCCAGCAGGGACCTACTGGCATTGCAGTATTTT.

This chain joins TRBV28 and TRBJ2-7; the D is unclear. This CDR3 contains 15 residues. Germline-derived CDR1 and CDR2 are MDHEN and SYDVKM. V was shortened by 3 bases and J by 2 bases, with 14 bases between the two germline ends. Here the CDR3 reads CASSFESFAPYEQYF. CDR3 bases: TGTGCCAGCAGTTTTGAGTCGTTTGCCCCCTACGAGCAGTACTTC. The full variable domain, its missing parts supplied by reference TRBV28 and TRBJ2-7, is DVKVTQSSRYLVKRTGEKVFLECVQDMDHENMFWYRQDPGLGLRLIYFSYDVKMKEKGDIPEGYSVSREKKERFSLILESASTNQTSMYLCASSFESFAPYEQYFGPGTRLTVT.

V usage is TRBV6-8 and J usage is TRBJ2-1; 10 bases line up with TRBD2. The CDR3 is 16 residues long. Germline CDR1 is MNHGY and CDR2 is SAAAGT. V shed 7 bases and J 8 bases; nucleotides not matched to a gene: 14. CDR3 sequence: CASTQPPAGGPDEQFF. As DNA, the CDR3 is TGTGCCAGCACTCAGCCCCCAGCGGGAGGGCCTGATGAGCAGTTCTTC.

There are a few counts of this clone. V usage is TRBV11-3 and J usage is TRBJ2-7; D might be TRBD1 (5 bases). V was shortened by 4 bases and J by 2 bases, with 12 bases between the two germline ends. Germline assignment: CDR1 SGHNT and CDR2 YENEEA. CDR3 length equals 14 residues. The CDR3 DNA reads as TGTGCCAGCAGCTGGCAGGGTTCCCCCTACGAGCAGTACTTC. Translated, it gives CASSWQGSPYEQYF. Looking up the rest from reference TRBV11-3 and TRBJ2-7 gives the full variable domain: EAGVVQSPRYKIIEKKQPVAFWCNPISGHNTLYWYLQNLGQGPELLIRYENEEAVDDSQLPKDRFSAERLKGVDSTLKIQPAELGDSAVYLCASSWQGSPYEQYFGPGTRLTVT.

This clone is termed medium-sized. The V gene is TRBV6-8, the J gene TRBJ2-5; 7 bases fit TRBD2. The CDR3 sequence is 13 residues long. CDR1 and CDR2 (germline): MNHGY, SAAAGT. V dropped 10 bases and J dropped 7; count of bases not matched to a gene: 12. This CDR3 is CATRGVALWTQYF. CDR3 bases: TGTGCCACACGGGGGGTGGCCCTTTGGACCCAGTACTTC.

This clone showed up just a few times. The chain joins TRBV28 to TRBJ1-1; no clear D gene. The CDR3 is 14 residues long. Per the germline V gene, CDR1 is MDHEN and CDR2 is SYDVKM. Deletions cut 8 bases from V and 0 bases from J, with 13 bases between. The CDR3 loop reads CASRGGLLNTEAFF. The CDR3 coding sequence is TGTGCCAGCCGAGGAGGCCTTTTGAACACTGAAGCTTTCTTT.

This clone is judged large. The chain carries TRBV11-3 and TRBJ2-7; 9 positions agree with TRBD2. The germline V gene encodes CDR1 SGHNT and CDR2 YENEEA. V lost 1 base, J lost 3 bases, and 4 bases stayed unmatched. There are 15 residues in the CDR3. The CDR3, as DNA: TGTGCCAGCAGCTTAGGCGCTAGCGGGAACTACGAGCAGTACTTC. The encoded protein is CASSLGASGNYEQYF. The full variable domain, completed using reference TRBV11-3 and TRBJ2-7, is EAGVVQSPRYKIIEKKQPVAFWCNPISGHNTLYWYLQNLGQGPELLIRYENEEAVDDSQLPKDRFSAERLKGVDSTLKIQPAELGDSAVYLCASSLGASGNYEQYFGPGTRLTVT.

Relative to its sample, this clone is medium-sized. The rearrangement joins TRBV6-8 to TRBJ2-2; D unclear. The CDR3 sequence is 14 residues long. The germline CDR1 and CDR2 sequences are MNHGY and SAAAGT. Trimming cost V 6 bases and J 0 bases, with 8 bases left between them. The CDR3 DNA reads TGTGCCAGCAGCGCTCAGACGAACACCGGGGAGCTGTTTTTT. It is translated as CASSAQTNTGELFF.